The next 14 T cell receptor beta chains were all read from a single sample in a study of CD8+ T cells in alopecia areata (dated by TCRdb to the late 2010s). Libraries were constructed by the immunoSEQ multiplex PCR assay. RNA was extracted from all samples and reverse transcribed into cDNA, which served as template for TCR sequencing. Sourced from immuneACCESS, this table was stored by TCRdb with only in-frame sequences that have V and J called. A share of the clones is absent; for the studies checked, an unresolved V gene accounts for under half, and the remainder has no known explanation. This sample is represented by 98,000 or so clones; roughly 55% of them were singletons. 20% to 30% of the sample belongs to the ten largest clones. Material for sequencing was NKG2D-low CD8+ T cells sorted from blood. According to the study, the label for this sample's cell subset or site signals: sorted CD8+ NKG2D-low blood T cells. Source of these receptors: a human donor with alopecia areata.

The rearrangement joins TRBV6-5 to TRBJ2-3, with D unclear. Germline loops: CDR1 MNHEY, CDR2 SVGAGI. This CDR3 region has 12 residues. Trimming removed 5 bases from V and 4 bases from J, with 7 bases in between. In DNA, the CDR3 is TGTGCCAGCAGTCCAGATTCAGATACGCAGTATTTT. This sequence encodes CASSPDSDTQYF.

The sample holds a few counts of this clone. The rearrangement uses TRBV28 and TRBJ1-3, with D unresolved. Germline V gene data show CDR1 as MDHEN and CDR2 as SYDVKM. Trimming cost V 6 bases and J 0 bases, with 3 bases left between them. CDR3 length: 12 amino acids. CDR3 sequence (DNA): TGTGCCAGCAGGTACTCTGGAAACACCATATATTTT. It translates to CASRYSGNTIYF.

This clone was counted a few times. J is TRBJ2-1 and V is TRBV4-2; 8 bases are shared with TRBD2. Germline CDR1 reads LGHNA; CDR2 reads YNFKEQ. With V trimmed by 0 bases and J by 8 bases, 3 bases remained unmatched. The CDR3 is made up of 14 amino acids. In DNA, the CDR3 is TGTGCCAGCAGCCAAGATCGGGAGGGCCATGAGCAGTTCTTC. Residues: CASSQDREGHEQFF.

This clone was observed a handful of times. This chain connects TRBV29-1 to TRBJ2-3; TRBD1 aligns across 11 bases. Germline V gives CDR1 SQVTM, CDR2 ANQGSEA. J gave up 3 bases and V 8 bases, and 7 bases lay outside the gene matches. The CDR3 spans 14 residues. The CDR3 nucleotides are TGCAGCACGGAGGGACAGGGGGTGACAGATACGCAGTATTTT. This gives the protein CSTEGQGVTDTQYF.

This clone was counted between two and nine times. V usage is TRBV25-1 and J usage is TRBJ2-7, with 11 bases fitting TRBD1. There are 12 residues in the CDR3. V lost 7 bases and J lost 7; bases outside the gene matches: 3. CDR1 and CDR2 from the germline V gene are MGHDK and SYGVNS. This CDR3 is CASKGTGGEQYF. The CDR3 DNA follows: TGTGCCAGCAAAGGGACAGGGGGTGAGCAGTACTTC.

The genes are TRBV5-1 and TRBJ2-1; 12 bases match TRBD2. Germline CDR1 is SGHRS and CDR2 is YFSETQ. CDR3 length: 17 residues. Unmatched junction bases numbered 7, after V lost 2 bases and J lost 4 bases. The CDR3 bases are TGCGCCAGCAGCTTATGGCCTAGCGGGAGGGGGTACAATGAGCAGTTCTTC. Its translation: CASSLWPSGRGYNEQFF.

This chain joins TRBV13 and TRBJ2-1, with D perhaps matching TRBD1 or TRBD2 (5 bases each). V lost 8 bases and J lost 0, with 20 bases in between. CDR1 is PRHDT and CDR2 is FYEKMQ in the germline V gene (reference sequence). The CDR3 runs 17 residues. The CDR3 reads CASGPPRDVSSYNEQFF. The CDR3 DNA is TGTGCCAGCGGACCGCCTCGGGACGTTAGCTCCTACAATGAGCAGTTCTTC.

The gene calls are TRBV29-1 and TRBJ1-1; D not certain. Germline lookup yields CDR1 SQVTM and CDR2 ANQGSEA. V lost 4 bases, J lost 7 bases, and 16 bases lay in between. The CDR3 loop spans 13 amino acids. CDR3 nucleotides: TGCAGCGTTGCAGAGTCAGTACCTAATGAAGCTTTCTTT. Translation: CSVAESVPNEAFF.

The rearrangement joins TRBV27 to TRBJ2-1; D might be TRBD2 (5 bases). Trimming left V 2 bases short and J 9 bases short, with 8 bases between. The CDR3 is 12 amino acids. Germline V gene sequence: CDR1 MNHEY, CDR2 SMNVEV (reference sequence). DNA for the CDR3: TGTGCCAGCAGTTTACCCGCGGGTGAGCAGTTCTTC. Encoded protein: CASSLPAGEQFF.

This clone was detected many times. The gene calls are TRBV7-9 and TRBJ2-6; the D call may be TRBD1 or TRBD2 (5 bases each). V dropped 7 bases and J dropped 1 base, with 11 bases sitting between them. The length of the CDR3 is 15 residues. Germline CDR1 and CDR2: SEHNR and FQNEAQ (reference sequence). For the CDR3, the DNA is TGTGCCAGCACCGGAGAGGGGTCTGGGGCCAACGTCCTGACTTTC. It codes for CASTGEGSGANVLTF.

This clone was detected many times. As DNA, the CDR3 is TGTGCCGCTGGGCGTCCGGAGACCCAGTACTTC. Its protein product is CAAGRPETQYF. The chain employs TRBV10-3 and TRBJ2-5; D gene ambiguous. Trimming left V 11 bases short and J 5 bases short, with 12 bases between. The CDR3 extends over 11 amino acids. Germline-derived CDR1 and CDR2 are ENHRY and SYGVKD.

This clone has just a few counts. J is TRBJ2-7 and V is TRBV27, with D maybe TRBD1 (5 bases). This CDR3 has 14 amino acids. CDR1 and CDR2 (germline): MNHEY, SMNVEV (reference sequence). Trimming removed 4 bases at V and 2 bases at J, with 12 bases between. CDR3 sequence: CASSSGPTTYEQYF. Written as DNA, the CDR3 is TGTGCCAGCAGTTCAGGGCCTACTACCTACGAGCAGTACTTC.

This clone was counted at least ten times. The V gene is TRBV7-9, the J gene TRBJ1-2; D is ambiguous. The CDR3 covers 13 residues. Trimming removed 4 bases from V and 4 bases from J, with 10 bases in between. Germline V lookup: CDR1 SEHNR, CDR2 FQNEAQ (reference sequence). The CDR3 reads CASSSHISYGYTF. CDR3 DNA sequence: TGTGCCAGCAGCTCCCACATCTCCTATGGCTACACCTTC.

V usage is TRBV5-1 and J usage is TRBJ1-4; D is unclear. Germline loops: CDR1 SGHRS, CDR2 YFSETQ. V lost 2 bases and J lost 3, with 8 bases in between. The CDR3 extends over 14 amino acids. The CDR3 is CASSFRTPNEKLFF. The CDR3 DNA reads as TGCGCCAGCAGCTTCAGAACCCCTAATGAAAAACTGTTTTTT.